Listed here are 10 T cell receptor beta chains from one sample, sequenced in a study of blood T cell repertoires in COVID-19. Measured with immunoSEQ multiplex PCR; TCRdb has only the in-frame clones, and not every one. The sample includes a few hundred thousand clones, about nine tenths of them seen just once. The source material was peripheral blood. Receptor source: a woman aged 45-60 years with COVID-19, enrolled during active disease.

The V call is TRBV5-1, the J call TRBJ1-3, with D unresolved. Germline assignment: CDR1 SGHRS and CDR2 YFSETQ. The V gene lost 4 bases and the J gene lost 0 bases, with 17 bases spanning the gap. This CDR3 is 17 amino acids long. This CDR3 reads CASSPNSAGSSGNTIYF. The CDR3 DNA follows: TGCGCCAGCAGCCCGAACTCGGCAGGCAGCTCTGGAAACACCATATATTTT. Full variable domain (remainder filled in from reference TRBV5-1 and TRBJ1-3): KAGVTQTPRYLIKTRGQQVTLSCSPISGHRSVSWYQQTPGQGLQFLFEYFSETQRNKGNFPGRFSGRQFSNSRSEMNVSTLELGDSALYLCASSPNSAGSSGNTIYFGEGSWLTVV.

This clone was detected only a few times. The chain uses TRBV6-5 and TRBJ1-2, with TRBD1 matching over 7 bases. Germline lookup yields CDR1 MNHEY and CDR2 SVGAGI. This CDR3 is built from 13 residues. The J segment lost 5 bases and the V segment lost 7 bases, leaving 7 bases of the junction unmatched. The CDR3 sequence is CASKQGSGYGYTF. In nucleotides, the CDR3 is TGTGCCAGCAAACAGGGGAGCGGTTATGGCTACACCTTC.

This chain uses TRBV7-9 with TRBJ1-2; no reliable D call. Germline CDR1 SEHNR, CDR2 FQNEAQ (reference sequence). The CDR3 is 13 amino acids. Trimming pared 4 bases from V and 5 bases from J, leaving 11 bases between. This chain's CDR3 is CASSSPVSYGYTF. CDR3 nucleotide sequence: TGTGCCAGCAGCTCCCCCGTGTCGTATGGCTACACCTTC.

The chain employs TRBV6-6 and TRBJ2-1; TRBD2 aligns across 16 bases. Trimming cost V 5 bases and J 1 base; bases outside gene matches: 2. Germline CDR1 reads MNHNY; CDR2 reads SVGAGI (reference sequence). This CDR3 spans 17 amino acids. The CDR3 DNA is TGTGCCAGCAGTCGGGGACTAGCGGGAGGGTCCTACAATGAGCAGTTCTTC. It translates to CASSRGLAGGSYNEQFF.

The chain carries TRBV6-4 and TRBJ2-1, with TRBD2 matching over 13 bases. The CDR3 has 18 residues. Trimming removed 7 bases from V and 8 bases from J; junction bases left unmatched: 17. Germline V lookup: CDR1 MRHNA, CDR2 SNTAGT. CDR3 protein: CASNLSMGLAGLSHEQFF. The CDR3 DNA is TGTGCCAGCAACTTATCTATGGGACTAGCGGGATTGAGTCATGAGCAGTTCTTC.

In DNA form, the CDR3 reads TGTGCCAGCAGCGCCCCGGGACAGGGCACCCACGAGCAGTACTTC. Translating gives CASSAPGQGTHEQYF. The chain carries TRBV9 and TRBJ2-7; 9 positions match TRBD1. CDR1 and CDR2 (germline): SGDLS, YYNGEE. After removal of 3 bases from V and 5 bases from J, the junction contained 9 bases not matched to a gene. The CDR3 length is 15 residues.

The chain is built from TRBV3-1 (or the pseudogene TRBV3-2) and TRBJ1-4, with 7 nucleotides matching TRBD1. V trimming: 3 bases; J trimming: 8 bases; junction bases outside the gene matches: 15. Germline CDR1 is LGHDT and CDR2 is YNNKEL (reference sequence). This CDR3 is built from 17 residues. CDR3 in DNA: TGTGCCAGCAGCCACGTCCTGGATGGACAGGTGGGAGAAAAACTGTTTTTT. Amino acid sequence: CASSHVLDGQVGEKLFF.

The chain links TRBV4-1 to TRBJ1-6, with a weak D call TRBD1 (6 bases). This CDR3 is built from 17 residues. Germline V CDR1 and CDR2: MGHRA, YSYEKL. Trimming stripped 5 bases from V and 0 bases from J, with 14 bases between. CDR3 in amino acids: CASSFNRVSSYNSPLHF. CDR3 nucleotide sequence: TGCGCCAGCAGCTTCAACAGGGTCAGCTCCTATAATTCACCCCTCCACTTT.

The J gene is TRBJ1-2, the V gene TRBV19; 7 bases are shared with TRBD1. V shed 3 bases, J shed 6 bases, and the junction held 10 bases outside the gene matches. Germline values: CDR1 LNHDA, CDR2 SQIVND (reference sequence). This CDR3 spans 15 amino acids. The CDR3 nucleotides are TGTGCCAGTAGTATCCAGGACAGGTCGCCCGATGGCTACACCTTC. Translating gives CASSIQDRSPDGYTF.

The chain has TRBV14 and TRBJ2-1; D remains ambiguous. CDR1 SGHDN and CDR2 FVKESK come from the germline V gene. V gave up 2 bases and J gave up 7 bases, with 3 bases separating them. There are 11 residues in the CDR3. This chain's CDR3 is CASSQLNEQFF. CDR3 bases: TGTGCCAGCAGCCAACTTAATGAGCAGTTCTTC.